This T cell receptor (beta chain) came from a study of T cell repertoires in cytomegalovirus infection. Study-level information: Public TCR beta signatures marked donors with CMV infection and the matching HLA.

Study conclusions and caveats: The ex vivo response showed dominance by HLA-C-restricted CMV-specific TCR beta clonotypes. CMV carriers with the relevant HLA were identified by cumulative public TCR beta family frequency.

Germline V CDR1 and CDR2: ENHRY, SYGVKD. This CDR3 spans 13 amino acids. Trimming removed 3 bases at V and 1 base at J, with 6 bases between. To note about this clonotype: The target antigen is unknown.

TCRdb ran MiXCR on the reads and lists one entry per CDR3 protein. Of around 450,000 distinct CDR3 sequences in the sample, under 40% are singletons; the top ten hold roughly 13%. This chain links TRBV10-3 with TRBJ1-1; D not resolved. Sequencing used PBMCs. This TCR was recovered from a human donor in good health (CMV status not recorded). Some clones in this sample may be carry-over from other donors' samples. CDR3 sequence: CAISEHKNTEAFF. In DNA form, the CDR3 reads TGTGCCATCAGTGAACACAAGAACACTGAAGCTTTCTTT.